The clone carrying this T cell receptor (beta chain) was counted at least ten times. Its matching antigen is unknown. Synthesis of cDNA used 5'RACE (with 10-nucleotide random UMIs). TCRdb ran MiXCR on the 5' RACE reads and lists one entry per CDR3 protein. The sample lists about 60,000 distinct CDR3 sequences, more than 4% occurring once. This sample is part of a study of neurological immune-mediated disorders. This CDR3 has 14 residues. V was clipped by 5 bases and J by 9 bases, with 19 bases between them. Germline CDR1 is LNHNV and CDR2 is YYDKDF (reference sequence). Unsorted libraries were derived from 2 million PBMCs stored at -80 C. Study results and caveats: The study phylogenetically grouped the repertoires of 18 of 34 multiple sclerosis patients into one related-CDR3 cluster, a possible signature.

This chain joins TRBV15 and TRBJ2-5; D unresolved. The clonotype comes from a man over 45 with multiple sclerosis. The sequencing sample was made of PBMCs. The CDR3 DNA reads TGTGCCACCAGCCCCGCGGACCCCCGTTCGGCCCAGTACTTC. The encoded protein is CATSPADPRSAQYF.